This entry describes one T cell receptor beta chain. Germline CDR1 reads SEHNR; CDR2 reads FQNEAQ (reference sequence). The ends were cut back, 11 bases at V and 1 base at J, with 16 bases in the middle. CDR3 length equals 14 residues. Original processing notes: Estimated nucleated cell counts came from reference gene primer amplification. The data were produced by immunoSEQ multiplex PCR, yet TCRdb's version contains in-frame clones alone and is incomplete. V and J calls and clone size follow that table, whereas D and trimming were derived from the DNA. The repertoire holds more than 250,000 clones, with approximately 85% as singletons. This sample stems from a study of blood T cell repertoires in COVID-19. Study as a whole: The origin of the acute and convalescent COVID-19 samples was the United States, Italy and Spain. T cells, B-cell-depleted T cells, or PBMCs supplied cDNA or gDNA.

Donors in Cohort 3 who had recovered were those with two negative PCRs, healthcare professional clearance, or resolution of their symptoms. This receptor was identified in a man younger than 45 who had recovered from COVID-19. Sequenced sample: PBMCs or T cells enriched from blood (not recorded which). This chain links TRBV7-9 with TRBJ2-3, with D possibly TRBD2 on 5 matching bases. Written as DNA, the CDR3 is TGTGCCTCTGCCTCTTCCGGGGGCACAGATACGCAGTATTTT. Translation gives CASASSGGTDTQYF.